This entry describes one TCR beta chain. What antigen it recognizes has not been identified. No base quality information exists; no much larger clone differs at one position. The CDR3 regions of human TCRbeta chains were analyzed by immunosequencing. In the authors' own workflow: TCRs in the repertoires were compared against a reference library of SARS-CoV-2-specific TCRs that had been generated with the MIRA antigen-specificity platform. Breadth meant the fraction of unique TCRs that were SARS-CoV-2-associated, whereas depth meant the fraction of total T cells that were SARS-CoV-2-associated. Using the MIRA data, each spike-specific TCR was mapped to the spike region that the TCR reacts to and placed in a CD4 or CD8 class. Log10-transformed breadth and depth values were compared by one-way ANOVA with Sidak's multiple comparisons tests. TCRdb took over this immuneACCESS table, retaining in-frame rearrangements with V and J assigned. Such tables are incomplete; in checked studies, under half of the missing clones stem from an unresolved V gene, and the remainder is unexplained. D and trimming come from the DNA, and the V and J calls and clone size come from that table. Counted in this sample were 55,000 to 75,000 clones; about 88% of them appeared once. The top ten clonotypes cover 7.5% to 9.5% of the sample.

Explained via the paper, the time point label denotes: baseline before first vaccination. Samples from vaccinated people were obtained from the UK trials COV001 and COV002, which included a single-blind randomized controlled phase 2/3 trial of AZD1222 (ChAdOx1 nCoV-19) in healthy adults. For TCRbeta chain sequencing, PBMC samples were collected from trial participants at day 0 and at day 28 after the second dose. The germline V gene (reference sequence) provides CDR1 LGHDT and CDR2 YNNKEL. The CDR3 runs 21 residues from the cysteine to the phenylalanine. The entry retains the CDR3 DNA only, 63 bases that are in frame from base 1. Trimming leaves V shorter by 1 base and J shorter by 4 bases, with the junction holding 16 bases beyond the gene matches. The data stem from a study of T cell responses to AZD1222 COVID-19 vaccine (TCRdb year 2021). About the full investigation: AZD1222 recipients with second doses at about 4 weeks or about 12 weeks were pooled, because spike-specific TCR depth and breadth did not differ between schedules. A total of more than 230 trial participants underwent TCR sequencing, of whom roughly 210 received two doses of AZD1222 and around 25 received two doses of the MenACWY control vaccine. Trial participants were enrolled by age into 18-55, 56-69 and 70-plus year subgroups, with about 150, 28 and 57 TCR-sequenced participants respectively. The full study reports these points: In the small 56-69-year group, the increase in depth fell short of significance, most likely because of low power. Because no samples from the day 14 peak response were available, repertoires could be characterized only after the peak T cell response. After two AZD1222 doses, spike-specific TCR breadth and depth were significantly higher than at day 0 and than in MenACWY recipients. Reportedly, close to half of the unique spike-specific TCRs recognized epitopes lying outside the regions that are mutated in the B.1.351 and B.1.1.7 variants. Most participants were white British and females outnumbered males, and the authors suggested that clonal diversity may have been underestimated. Conclusions about previously exposed vaccinees are limited, since just 6 or 7 AZD1222 recipients were seropositive for SARS-CoV-2 at baseline. The vaccine-associated CD4 TCRs covered the entire spike protein, and the dominant responses fell in regions 160-218 and 743-854.

The sequenced sample was peripheral blood, obtained on day 0 of AZD1222 vaccination. The sequence links TRBV3-1 (or the pseudogene TRBV3-2) to TRBJ2-3; 14 nucleotides in the junction match TRBD2. This clonotype was obtained from an adult in good health. CDR3 loop: CASSQAVGGLAGEPPPDTQYF. The DNA sequence is TGTGCCAGCAGCCAAGCTGTCGGGGGACTAGCGGGAGAACCCCCGCCAGATACGCAGTATTTT.